The clone carrying this TCR beta chain has more than one count but fewer than ten. TCRdb's table, derived via immunoSEQ multiplex PCR, lists solely in-frame clones and lacks some. This table has some 84,000 clones, 87% appearing once. The sample is drawn from a study of T cell responses to AZD1222 COVID-19 vaccine. Trimming stripped 1 base from V and 0 bases from J, with 14 bases between. The CDR3 extends over 17 amino acids. CDR1 SGHKS and CDR2 YYEKEE come from the germline V gene (reference sequence). The source was peripheral blood, collected 28 days after the second AZD1222 dose. The sequence derives from an adult who received the AZD1222 COVID-19 vaccine. V gene TRBV5-5 combines with J gene TRBJ1-5, with D uncertain. CDR3 sequence (DNA): TGTGCCAGCAGCTTGTCGCCGGGCAGGCCTAGCAATCAGCCCCAGCATTTT. Protein sequence: CASSLSPGRPSNQPQHF. Together with reference TRBV5-5 and TRBJ1-5, the CDR3 gives the full variable domain: DAGVTQSPTHLIKTRGQQVTLRCSPISGHKSVSWYQQVLGQGPQFIFQYYEKEERGRGNFPDRFSARQFPNYSSELNVNALLLGDSALYLCASSLSPGRPSNQPQHFGDGTRLSIL.